These 30 T cell receptor beta chains were all obtained from the same sample, sequenced in a study of cytomegalovirus exposure and HLA in healthy donors. PCR used 60 Vbeta primers and 13 Jbeta primers. Repertoires were generated with immunoSEQ multiplex PCR, while TCRdb's copy carries only in-frame clones and drops some. The repertoire holds around 200,000 clones, with about 70% as singletons. The specimen was PBMCs. The receptors derive from a man aged 35 to 55 in good health and CMV-seropositive.

J is TRBJ1-1 and V is TRBV9; 8 bases align to TRBD1. The CDR3 runs 14 residues. The J segment lost 5 bases and the V segment lost 0 bases, leaving 3 bases of the junction unmatched. CDR1 is SGDLS, CDR2 YYNGEE, per germline. CDR3 in amino acids: CASSVGQGKTEAFF. CDR3 sequence (DNA): TGTGCCAGCAGCGTAGGACAGGGGAAGACTGAAGCTTTCTTT.

The chain uses TRBV7-2 and TRBJ2-1; 7 bases are a match to TRBD1. The CDR3 is 16 amino acids. In germline, CDR1 is SGHTA, CDR2 FQGNSA. The trim removed 1 base at V and 4 bases at J, leaving 7 bases unmatched. The CDR3 sequence is CASSLGDRVGYNEQFF. For the CDR3, the DNA is TGTGCCAGCAGCTTAGGAGACAGGGTAGGGTACAATGAGCAGTTCTTC.

The chain uses TRBV4-1 and TRBJ2-1; TRBD2 aligns across 9 bases. The CDR3 runs 19 residues. Trimming cost V 1 base and J 4 bases; bases outside gene matches: 14. Per germline, CDR1 MGHRA and CDR2 YSYEKL. In DNA, the CDR3 is TGCGCCAGCAGCCAAGTCTTTGTCAGCGGGGGGTTCCGGTACAATGAGCAGTTCTTC. This gives the protein CASSQVFVSGGFRYNEQFF.

V is TRBV21-1 and J is TRBJ2-7; the tabulated D call, TRBD1, remains unverified against the DNA. TRBV21-1 is a recognized pseudogene. The CDR3 has 16 residues. Here the CDR3 DNA reads TGTGCCAGCAGCAAATACGACAGCCGGAGCTCCTACGAGCAGTACTTC. Its translation: CASSKYDSRSSYEQYF.

The gene calls are TRBV25-1 and TRBJ1-5; perhaps TRBD1 as D (6 bases). Germline loops: CDR1 MGHDK, CDR2 SYGVNS. The germline V and J ends were trimmed by 7 bases and 5 bases, with 18 bases remaining between them. The length of the CDR3 is 15 residues. This CDR3 reads CASTPRGGHYQPQHF. CDR3 nucleotides: TGTGCCAGCACCCCGCGGGGGGGGCATTATCAGCCCCAGCATTTT.

The chain recombines TRBV27 with TRBJ1-4; D unclear. This CDR3 is built from 13 residues. Germline V gives CDR1 MNHEY, CDR2 SMNVEV (reference sequence). V was shortened by 4 bases and J by 6 bases, with 9 bases between the two germline ends. CDR3 amino acids: CASSWAQDEKLFF. Written as DNA, the CDR3 is TGTGCCAGCAGTTGGGCCCAGGATGAAAAACTGTTTTTT.

The chain joins TRBV6-5 to TRBJ2-5; 10 bases map to TRBD2. V was clipped by 8 bases and J by 7 bases; unmatched bases: 16. Germline V gives CDR1 MNHEY, CDR2 SVGAGI. The CDR3 contains 16 residues. DNA of the CDR3: TGTGCCAGCGGTTTACCGGGAGCGGGGGGGCAGGGGACCCAGTACTTC. It translates to CASGLPGAGGQGTQYF.

With respect to this clone: This same CDR3 is encoded by further DNA sequences in the sample. J is TRBJ2-3 and V is TRBV7-2, with TRBD2 matching 8 bases. Per germline, CDR1 SGHTA and CDR2 FQGNSA. The CDR3 runs to 15 residues. The V segment lost 3 bases and the J segment 5 bases; nucleotides outside the gene matches: 7. CDR3 protein: CASSFSGAPGDTQYF. CDR3 DNA sequence: TGTGCCAGCAGCTTTAGCGGGGCCCCAGGAGATACGCAGTATTTT.

The chain recombines TRBV5-4 with TRBJ2-1, with 8 bases identical to TRBD2. The CDR3 totals 14 residues. Looked up from germline, CDR1 is SGHNT and CDR2 is YYREEE (reference sequence). J lost 7 bases, V lost 4 bases, and 7 bases had no gene match. CDR3 nucleotides: TGTGCCAGCAGCCTTAGCGGGGACCCGAATGAGCAGTTCTTC. Its translation: CASSLSGDPNEQFF.

The chain combines TRBV6-5 with TRBJ2-2; tentative D call: TRBD2 (6 bases). Germline V gene lookup returns CDR1 MNHEY and CDR2 SVGAGI. CDR3 length: 15 residues. Trimming shortened V by 5 bases and J by 5 bases, and 15 bases separated the two germline ends. This chain's CDR3 is CASSPSDGGTGELFF. The CDR3 coding sequence is TGTGCCAGCAGTCCCTCAGATGGGGGGACCGGGGAGCTGTTTTTT.

CDR3 region: CASSQVGGSGELFF. DNA of the CDR3: TGCGCCAGCAGCCAAGTAGGGGGCAGCGGGGAGCTGTTTTTT. The V call is TRBV4-3, the J call TRBJ2-2; 7 bases fit TRBD1. CDR1 LGHNA and CDR2 YSLEER come from the germline V gene. V gave up 1 base and J gave up 7 bases; unmatched junction bases: 3. This CDR3 spans 14 amino acids.

This chain connects TRBV7-9 to TRBJ2-7; tentatively, D is TRBD1 (6 bases). This CDR3 contains 16 residues. The V and J ends lost 5 bases and 9 bases respectively, with 26 bases between them. Germline V CDR1 and CDR2: SEHNR, FQNEAQ (reference sequence). The CDR3 reads CASSRTDSAKGNGQYF. The CDR3 DNA reads TGTGCCAGCAGCCGAACGGACAGCGCGAAAGGAAACGGGCAGTACTTC.

The V call is TRBV6-5, the J call TRBJ1-4, with D possibly matching TRBD1 (5 bases). There are 16 residues in the CDR3. Trimming took 3 bases from V and 8 from J, leaving 19 bases between them. CDR1 is MNHEY and CDR2 is SVGAGI in the germline V gene. The CDR3, as DNA: TGTGCCAGCAGTTATTATCAGGGAGGTGTACGGGAAAAACTGTTTTTT. Encoded protein: CASSYYQGGVREKLFF.

The chain carries TRBV7-9 and TRBJ2-4, with 7 bases matching TRBD1. Germline CDR1 reads SEHNR; CDR2 reads FQNEAQ (reference sequence). V lost 4 bases and J lost 12; bases outside the gene matches: 6. The CDR3 spans 12 residues. The chain's CDR3 is CASSSQGKGQYF. The CDR3 DNA reads as TGTGCCAGCAGCTCACAGGGGAAGGGTCAGTACTTC.

The CDR3 DNA reads TGTGCCAGCAGCCCCACCCCACGACAGGTAGACCAAGAGACCCAGTACTTC. This sequence encodes CASSPTPRQVDQETQYF. The chain links TRBV7-8 to TRBJ2-5; D is possibly TRBD1 (6 bases). CDR1 is SGHVS and CDR2 is FQNEAQ in the germline V gene. With 5 bases removed from V and 0 bases from J, the gap between germline ends came to 19 bases. The CDR3 is 17 amino acids.

The chain combines TRBV10-1 with TRBJ2-1; D is undetermined. CDR1 WNHNN and CDR2 SYGVQD come from the germline V gene (reference sequence). V was shortened by 2 bases and J by 7 bases, with 6 bases between the two germline ends. The CDR3 has 12 amino acids. The CDR3: CASSETVNEQFF. In nucleotides, the CDR3 is TGCGCCAGCAGTGAGACGGTTAATGAGCAGTTCTTC.

The chain employs TRBV13 and TRBJ2-4; D might be TRBD1 (5 bases). V was trimmed by 1 base and J by 0 bases, leaving 19 bases between them. From germline, CDR1 is PRHDT and CDR2 FYEKMQ (reference sequence). The CDR3 loop spans 19 amino acids. The CDR3 is CASSLVRGGGALAKNIQYF. The CDR3 nucleotides are TGTGCCAGCAGCTTAGTGCGCGGTGGTGGGGCCTTAGCCAAAAACATTCAGTACTTC.

This clone showed up just a few times. The rearrangement uses TRBV6-1 and TRBJ2-7, with TRBD1 identical over 8 bases. Germline values: CDR1 MNHNS, CDR2 SASEGT. CDR3 length equals 15 residues. The V and J ends lost 4 bases and 3 bases, in that order; junction bases with no gene match: 8. The CDR3 nucleotides read TGTGCCAGCAGTGTGACAGGGGAATATGGCTACGAGCAGTACTTC. Translation gives CASSVTGEYGYEQYF.

The CDR3 loop is CASSLYGRGFTDTQYF. For the CDR3, the DNA is TGTGCCAGCAGCTTATACGGGCGGGGATTCACAGATACGCAGTATTTT. The V gene is TRBV7-3, the J gene TRBJ2-3, with D possibly being TRBD2 (6 bases). Germline CDR1 and CDR2: SGHTA and FQGTGA. CDR3 length: 16 amino acids. The V and J ends lost 2 bases and 2 bases respectively, with 14 bases between them.

J is TRBJ2-3 and V is TRBV2, with TRBD1 identical over 8 bases. The junction had 9 bases not matched to a gene; V was cut back by 6 bases and J by 1 base. CDR1 is SNHLY and CDR2 is FYNNEI in the germline V gene. The CDR3 has 16 amino acids. CDR3 loop: CASSHQGAWGTDTQYF. CDR3 nucleotide sequence: TGTGCCAGCAGCCACCAGGGGGCGTGGGGCACAGATACGCAGTATTTT.

The chain couples TRBV6-5 to TRBJ1-2; tentative D call: TRBD1 (5 bases). CDR3 length: 13 residues. Looked up from germline, CDR1 is MNHEY and CDR2 is SVGAGI. The V gene lost 4 bases and the J gene lost 4 bases, with 10 bases spanning the gap. DNA for the CDR3: TGTGCCAGCAGTTTGGAGGGACTCTATGGCTACACCTTC. It specifies CASSLEGLYGYTF.

This chain connects TRBV7-2 to TRBJ1-1; D might be TRBD1 (5 bases). The germline gives CDR1 SGHTA, CDR2 FQGNSA. V was cut by 5 bases and J by 1 base, with 17 bases left in between. The CDR3 has 16 residues. The CDR3 spells CASSPSWGGGNTEAFF. CDR3 bases: TGTGCCAGCAGCCCCAGCTGGGGGGGTGGGAACACTGAAGCTTTCTTT.

This clone has a handful of counts. The rearrangement uses TRBV5-1 and TRBJ1-5; 8 nucleotides line up with TRBD1. The CDR3 is made up of 13 amino acids. V dropped 5 bases and J dropped 4; count of bases not matched to a gene: 2. Per germline, CDR1 SGHRS and CDR2 YFSETQ. This CDR3 is CASSYRGNQPQHF. DNA of the CDR3: TGCGCCAGCAGTTACAGGGGGAATCAGCCCCAGCATTTT.

The chain uses TRBV7-8 and TRBJ2-1, with 9 nucleotides matching TRBD2. The V gene end was trimmed by 5 bases and the J gene end by 5 bases; junction bases not matched to a gene: 10. This CDR3 comprises 16 residues. The V gene's germline CDR1 is SGHVS and CDR2 FQNEAQ. CDR3: CASSQYSSGENNEQFF. The CDR3 bases are TGTGCCAGCAGCCAATATTCTAGCGGGGAGAACAATGAGCAGTTCTTC.

The rearrangement joins TRBV7-9 to TRBJ2-7; 8 nucleotides align to TRBD1. CDR1 SEHNR and CDR2 FQNEAQ come from the germline V gene (reference sequence). J lost 0 bases, V lost 4 bases, and 8 bases had no gene match. CDR3 size: 16 residues. Here the CDR3 reads CASSSTHRGFSYEQYF. The CDR3 DNA follows: TGTGCCAGCAGCTCTACTCACAGGGGGTTCTCCTACGAGCAGTACTTC.

The CDR3 sequence: CASSVDRAYGYTF. CDR3 bases: TGCGCCAGCAGCGTGGACAGGGCCTATGGCTACACCTTC. The chain joins TRBV5-1 to TRBJ1-2; 8 bases match TRBD1. Looked up from germline, CDR1 is SGHRS and CDR2 is YFSETQ. The V segment lost 4 bases and the J segment 4 bases; nucleotides outside the gene matches: 3. This CDR3 region has 13 residues.

As concerns this clone: The junction differs from germline at one of its ends, possibly a read error. The rearrangement links TRBV7-9 to TRBJ2-7, with D unresolved. CDR3 length: 12 amino acids. The germline gives CDR1 SEHNR, CDR2 FQNEAQ (reference sequence). CDR3 nucleotide sequence: TGTTCCAGCAGCTTAAGCACCTACGAGCAGTACTTC. Protein sequence: CSSSLSTYEQYF.

V usage is TRBV5-6 and J usage is TRBJ2-7, with TRBD1 matching over 10 bases. The CDR3 has 14 residues. The germline V gene has CDR1 SGHDT and CDR2 YYEEEE. The V segment lost 3 bases and the J segment 9 bases; nucleotides outside the gene matches: 9. In DNA, the CDR3 is TGTGCCAGCAGCTCCGGGACAGGGGCTCCCCGGCAGTACTTC. Translated, it gives CASSSGTGAPRQYF.

The J gene is TRBJ2-5, the V gene TRBV7-2; 7 bases match TRBD1. Per germline, CDR1 SGHTA and CDR2 FQGNSA. This CDR3 region has 16 residues. V trimming: 5 bases; J trimming: 4 bases; junction bases outside the gene matches: 13. DNA of the CDR3: TGTGCCAGCAGCAACCTCGGGACAGCGGCGCTAGAGACCCAGTACTTC. As protein: CASSNLGTAALETQYF.

This sequence joins TRBV18 and TRBJ1-2, with D possibly TRBD1 on 5 matching bases. Germline CDR1 and CDR2: KGHSH and LQKENI. V lost 1 base to trimming and J lost 2 bases, with 8 bases between them. The CDR3 extends over 14 amino acids. The CDR3 nucleotides read TGTGCCAGCTCACCACTCCGACAGAACTATGGCTACACCTTC. Its translation: CASSPLRQNYGYTF.